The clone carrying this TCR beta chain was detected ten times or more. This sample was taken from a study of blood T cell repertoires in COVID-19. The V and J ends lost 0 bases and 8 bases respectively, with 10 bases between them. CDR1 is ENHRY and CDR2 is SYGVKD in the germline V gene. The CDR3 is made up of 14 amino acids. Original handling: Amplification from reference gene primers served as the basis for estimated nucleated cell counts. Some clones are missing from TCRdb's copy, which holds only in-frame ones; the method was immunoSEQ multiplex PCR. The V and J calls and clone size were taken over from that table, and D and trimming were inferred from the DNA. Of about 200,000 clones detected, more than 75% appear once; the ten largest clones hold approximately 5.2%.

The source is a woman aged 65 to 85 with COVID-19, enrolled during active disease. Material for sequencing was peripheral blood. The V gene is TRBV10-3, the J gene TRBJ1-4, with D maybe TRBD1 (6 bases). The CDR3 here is CAISESAGEEKLFF. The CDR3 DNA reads TGTGCCATCAGTGAGTCGGCAGGGGAGGAAAAACTGTTTTTT.